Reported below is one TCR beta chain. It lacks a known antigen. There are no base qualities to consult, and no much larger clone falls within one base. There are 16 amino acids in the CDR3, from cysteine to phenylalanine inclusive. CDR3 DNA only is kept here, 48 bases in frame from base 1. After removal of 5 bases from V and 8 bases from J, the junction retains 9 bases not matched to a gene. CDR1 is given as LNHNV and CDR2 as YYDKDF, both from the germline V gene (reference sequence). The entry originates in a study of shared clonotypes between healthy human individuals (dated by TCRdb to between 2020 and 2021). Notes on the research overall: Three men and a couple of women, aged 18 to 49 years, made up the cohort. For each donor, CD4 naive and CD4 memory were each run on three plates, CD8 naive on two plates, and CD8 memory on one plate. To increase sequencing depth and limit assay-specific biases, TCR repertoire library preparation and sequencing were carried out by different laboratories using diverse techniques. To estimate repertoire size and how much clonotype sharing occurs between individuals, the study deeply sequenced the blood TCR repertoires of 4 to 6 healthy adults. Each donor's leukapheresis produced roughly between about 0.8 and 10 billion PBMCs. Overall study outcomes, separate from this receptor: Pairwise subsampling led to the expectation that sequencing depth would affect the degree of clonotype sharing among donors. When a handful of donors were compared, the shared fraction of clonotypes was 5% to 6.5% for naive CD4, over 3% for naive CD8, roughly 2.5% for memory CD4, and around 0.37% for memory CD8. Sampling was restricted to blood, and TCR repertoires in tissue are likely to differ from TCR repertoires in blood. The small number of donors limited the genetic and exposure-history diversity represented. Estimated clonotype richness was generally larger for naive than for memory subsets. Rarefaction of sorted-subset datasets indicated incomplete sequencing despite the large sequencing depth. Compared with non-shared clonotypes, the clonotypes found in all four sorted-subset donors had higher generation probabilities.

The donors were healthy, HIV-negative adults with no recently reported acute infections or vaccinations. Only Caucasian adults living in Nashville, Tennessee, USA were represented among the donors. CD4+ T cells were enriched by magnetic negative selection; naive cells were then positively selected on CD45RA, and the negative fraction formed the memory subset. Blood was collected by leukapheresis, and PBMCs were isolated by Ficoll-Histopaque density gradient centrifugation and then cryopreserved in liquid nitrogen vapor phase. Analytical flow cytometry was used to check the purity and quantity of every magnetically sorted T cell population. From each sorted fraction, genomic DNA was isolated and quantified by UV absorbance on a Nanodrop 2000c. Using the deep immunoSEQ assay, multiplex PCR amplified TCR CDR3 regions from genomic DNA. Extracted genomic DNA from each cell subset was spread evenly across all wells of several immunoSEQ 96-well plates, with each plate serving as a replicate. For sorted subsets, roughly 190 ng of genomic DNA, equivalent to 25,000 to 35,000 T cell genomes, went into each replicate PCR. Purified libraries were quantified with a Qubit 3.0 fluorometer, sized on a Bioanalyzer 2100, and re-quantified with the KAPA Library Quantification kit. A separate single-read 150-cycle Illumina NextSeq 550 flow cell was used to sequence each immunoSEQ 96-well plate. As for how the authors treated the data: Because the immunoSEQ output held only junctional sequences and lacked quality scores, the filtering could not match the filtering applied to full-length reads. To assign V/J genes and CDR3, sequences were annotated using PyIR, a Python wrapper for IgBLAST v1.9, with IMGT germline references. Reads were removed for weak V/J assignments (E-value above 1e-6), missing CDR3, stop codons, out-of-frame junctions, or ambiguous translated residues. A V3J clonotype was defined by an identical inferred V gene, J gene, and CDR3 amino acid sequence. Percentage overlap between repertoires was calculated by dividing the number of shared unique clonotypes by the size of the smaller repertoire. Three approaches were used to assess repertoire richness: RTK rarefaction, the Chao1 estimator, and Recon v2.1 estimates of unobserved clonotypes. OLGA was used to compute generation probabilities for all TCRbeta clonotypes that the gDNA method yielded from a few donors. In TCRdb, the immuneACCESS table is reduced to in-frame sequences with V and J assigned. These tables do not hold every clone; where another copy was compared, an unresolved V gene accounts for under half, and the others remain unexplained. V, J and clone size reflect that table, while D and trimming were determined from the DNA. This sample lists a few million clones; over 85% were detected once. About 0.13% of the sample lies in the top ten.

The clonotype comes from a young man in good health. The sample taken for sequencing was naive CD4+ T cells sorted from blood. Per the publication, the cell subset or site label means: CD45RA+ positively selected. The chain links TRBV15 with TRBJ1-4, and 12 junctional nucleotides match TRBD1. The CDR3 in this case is CATSLRDRGLGEKLFF. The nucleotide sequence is TGTGCCACCAGCCTCCGGGACAGGGGGCTGGGGGAAAAACTGTTTTTT.